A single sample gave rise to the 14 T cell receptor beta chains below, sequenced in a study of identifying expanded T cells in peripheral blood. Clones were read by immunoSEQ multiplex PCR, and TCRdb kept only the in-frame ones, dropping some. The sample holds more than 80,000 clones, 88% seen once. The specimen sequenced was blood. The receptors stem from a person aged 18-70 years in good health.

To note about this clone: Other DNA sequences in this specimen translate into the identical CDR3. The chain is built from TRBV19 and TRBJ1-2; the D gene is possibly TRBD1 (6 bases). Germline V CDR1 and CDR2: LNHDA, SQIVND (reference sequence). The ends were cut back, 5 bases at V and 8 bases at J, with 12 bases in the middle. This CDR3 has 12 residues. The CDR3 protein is CASSPGAGGYTF. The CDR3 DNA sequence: TGTGCCAGTAGTCCGGGGGCGGGGGGCTACACCTTC.

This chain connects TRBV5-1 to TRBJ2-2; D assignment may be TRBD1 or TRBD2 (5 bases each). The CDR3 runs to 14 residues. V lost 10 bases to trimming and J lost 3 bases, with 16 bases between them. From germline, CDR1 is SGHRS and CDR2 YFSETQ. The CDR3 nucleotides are TGCGCCTCCCATAGAGGGGATGACACCGGGGAGCTGTTTTTT. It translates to CASHRGDDTGELFF. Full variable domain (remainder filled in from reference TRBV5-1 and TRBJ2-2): KAGVTQTPRYLIKTRGQQVTLSCSPISGHRSVSWYQQTPGQGLQFLFEYFSETQRNKGNFPGRFSGRQFSNSRSEMNVSTLELGDSALYLCASHRGDDTGELFFGEGSRLTVL.

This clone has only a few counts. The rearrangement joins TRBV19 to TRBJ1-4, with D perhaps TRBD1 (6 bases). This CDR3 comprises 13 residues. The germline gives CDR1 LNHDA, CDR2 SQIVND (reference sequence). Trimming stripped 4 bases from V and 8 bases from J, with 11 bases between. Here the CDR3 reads CASSTGEWEKLFF. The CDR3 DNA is TGTGCCAGTAGTACAGGGGAATGGGAAAAACTGTTTTTT.

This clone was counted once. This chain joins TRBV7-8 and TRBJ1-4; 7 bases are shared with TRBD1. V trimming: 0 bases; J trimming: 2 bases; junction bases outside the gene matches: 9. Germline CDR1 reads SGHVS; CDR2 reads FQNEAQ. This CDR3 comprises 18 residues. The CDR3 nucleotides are TGTGCCAGCAGCTTAGCGCTCAGGGGGGGTAGGACTAATGAAAAACTGTTTTTT. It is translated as CASSLALRGGRTNEKLFF.

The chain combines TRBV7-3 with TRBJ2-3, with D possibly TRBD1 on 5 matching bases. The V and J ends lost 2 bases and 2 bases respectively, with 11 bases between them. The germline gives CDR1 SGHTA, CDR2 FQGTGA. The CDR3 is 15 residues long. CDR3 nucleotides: TGTGCCAGCAGCTTAGGGGCCCGCTCCACAGATACGCAGTATTTT. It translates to CASSLGARSTDTQYF.

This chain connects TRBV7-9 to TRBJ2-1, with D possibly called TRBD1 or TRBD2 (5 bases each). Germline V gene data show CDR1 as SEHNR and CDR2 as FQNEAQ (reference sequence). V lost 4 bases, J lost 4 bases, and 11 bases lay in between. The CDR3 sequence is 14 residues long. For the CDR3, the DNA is TGTGCCAGCAGCTATGGGGGAATGTACAATGAGCAGTTCTTC. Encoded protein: CASSYGGMYNEQFF.

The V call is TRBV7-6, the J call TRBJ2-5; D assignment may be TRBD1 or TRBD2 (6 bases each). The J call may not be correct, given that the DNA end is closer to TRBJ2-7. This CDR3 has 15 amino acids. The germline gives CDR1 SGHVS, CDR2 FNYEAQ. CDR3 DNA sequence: TGTGCCAGCAGCCAAGGCGGAGGGGGGAGCTACGAGCAGTACTTC. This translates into CASSQGGGGSYEQYF.

The CDR3 sequence is CASSLGGHYEQYF. CDR3 sequence (DNA): TGTGCCAGCAGCTTAGGCGGGCACTACGAGCAGTACTTC. The rearrangement uses TRBV7-2 and TRBJ2-7, with a weak D call TRBD2 (5 bases). The CDR3 length is 13 residues. V dropped 1 base and J dropped 3 bases, with 7 bases sitting between them. Germline assignment: CDR1 SGHTA and CDR2 FQGNSA.

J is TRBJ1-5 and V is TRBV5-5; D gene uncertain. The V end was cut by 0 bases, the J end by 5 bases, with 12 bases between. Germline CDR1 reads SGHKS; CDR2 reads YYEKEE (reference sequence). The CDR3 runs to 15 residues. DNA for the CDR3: TGTGCCAGCAGCTTGGGAGCTGGTAGGGATCAGCCCCAGCATTTT. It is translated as CASSLGAGRDQPQHF.

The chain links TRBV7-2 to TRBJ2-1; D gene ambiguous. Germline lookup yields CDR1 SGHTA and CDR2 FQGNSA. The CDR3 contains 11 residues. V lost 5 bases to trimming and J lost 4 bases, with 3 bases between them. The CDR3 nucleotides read TGTGCCAGCAGCGAATACAATGAGCAGTTCTTC. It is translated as CASSEYNEQFF.

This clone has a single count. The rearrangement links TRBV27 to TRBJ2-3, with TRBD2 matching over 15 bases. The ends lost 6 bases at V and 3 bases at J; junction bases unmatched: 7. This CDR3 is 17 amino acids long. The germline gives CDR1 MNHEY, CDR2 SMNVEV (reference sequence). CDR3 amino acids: CASRGLAGGRRTDTQYF. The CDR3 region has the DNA TGTGCCAGCAGGGGACTAGCGGGAGGTCGCCGAACAGATACGCAGTATTTT.

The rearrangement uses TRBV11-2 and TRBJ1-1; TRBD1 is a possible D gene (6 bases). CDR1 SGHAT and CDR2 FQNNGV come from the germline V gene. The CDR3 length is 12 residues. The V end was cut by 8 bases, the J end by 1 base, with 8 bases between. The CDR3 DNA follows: TGTGCCAGCGGACAGCGGAACACTGAAGCTTTCTTT. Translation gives CASGQRNTEAFF.

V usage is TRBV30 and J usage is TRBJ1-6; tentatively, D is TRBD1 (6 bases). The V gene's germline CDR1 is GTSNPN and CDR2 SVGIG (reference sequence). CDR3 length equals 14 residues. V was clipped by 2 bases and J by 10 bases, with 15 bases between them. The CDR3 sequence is CAWSSYRERSPLHF. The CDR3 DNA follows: TGTGCCTGGAGTTCCTACAGGGAGCGATCACCCCTCCACTTT. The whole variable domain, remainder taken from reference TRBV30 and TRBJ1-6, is SQTIHQWPATLVQPVGSPLSLECTVEGTSNPNLYWYRQAAGRGLQLLFYSVGIGQISSEVPQNLSASRPQDRQFILSSKKLLLSDSGFYLCAWSSYRERSPLHFGNGTRLTVT.

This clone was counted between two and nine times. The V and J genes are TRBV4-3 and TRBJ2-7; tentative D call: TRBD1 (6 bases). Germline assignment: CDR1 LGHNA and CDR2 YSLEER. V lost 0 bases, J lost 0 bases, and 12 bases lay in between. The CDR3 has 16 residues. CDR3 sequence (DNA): TGCGCCAGCAGCCAAGAGCTAGGACAGCCCTCCTACGAGCAGTACTTC. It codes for CASSQELGQPSYEQYF.